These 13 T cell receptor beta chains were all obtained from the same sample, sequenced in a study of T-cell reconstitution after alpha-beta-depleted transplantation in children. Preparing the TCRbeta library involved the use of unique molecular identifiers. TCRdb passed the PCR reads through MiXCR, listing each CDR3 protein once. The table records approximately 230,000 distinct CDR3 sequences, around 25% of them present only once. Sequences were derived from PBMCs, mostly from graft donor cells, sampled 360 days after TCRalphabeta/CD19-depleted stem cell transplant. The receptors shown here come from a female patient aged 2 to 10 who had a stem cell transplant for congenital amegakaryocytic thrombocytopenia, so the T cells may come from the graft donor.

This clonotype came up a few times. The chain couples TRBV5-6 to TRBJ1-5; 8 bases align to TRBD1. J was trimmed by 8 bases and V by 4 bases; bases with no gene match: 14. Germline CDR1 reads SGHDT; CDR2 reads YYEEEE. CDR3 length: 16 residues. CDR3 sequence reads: CASSINTGQVGEPQHF. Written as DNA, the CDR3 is TGTGCCAGCAGCATAAACACGGGACAGGTTGGGGAGCCCCAGCATTTT.

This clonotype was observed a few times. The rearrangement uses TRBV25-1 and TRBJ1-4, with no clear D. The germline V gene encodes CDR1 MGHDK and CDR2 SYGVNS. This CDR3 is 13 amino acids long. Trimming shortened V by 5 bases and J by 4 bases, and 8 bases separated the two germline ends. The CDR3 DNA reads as TGTGCCAGCAGTACCAGCCTTAATGAAAAACTGTTTTTT. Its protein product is CASSTSLNEKLFF.

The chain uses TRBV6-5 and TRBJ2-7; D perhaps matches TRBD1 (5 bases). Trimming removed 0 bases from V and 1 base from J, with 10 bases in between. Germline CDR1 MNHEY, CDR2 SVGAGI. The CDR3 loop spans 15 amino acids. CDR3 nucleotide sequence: TGTGCCAGCAGTTACTCGAGTCCAGGGTCCTACGAGCAGTACTTC. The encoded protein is CASSYSSPGSYEQYF.

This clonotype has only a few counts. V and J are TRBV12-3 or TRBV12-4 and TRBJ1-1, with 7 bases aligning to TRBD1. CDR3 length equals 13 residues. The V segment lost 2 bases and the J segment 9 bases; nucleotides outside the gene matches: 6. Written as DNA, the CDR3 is TGTGCCAGCAGTTTACAGCCAGGGGGGAAAGCTTTCTTT. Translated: CASSLQPGGKAFF.

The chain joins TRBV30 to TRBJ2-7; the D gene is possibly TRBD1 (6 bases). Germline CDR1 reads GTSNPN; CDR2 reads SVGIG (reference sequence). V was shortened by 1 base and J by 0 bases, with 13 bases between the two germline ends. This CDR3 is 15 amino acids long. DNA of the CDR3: TGTGCCTGGAGTGCACACCGGGACATCTCCTACGAGCAGTACTTC. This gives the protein CAWSAHRDISYEQYF.

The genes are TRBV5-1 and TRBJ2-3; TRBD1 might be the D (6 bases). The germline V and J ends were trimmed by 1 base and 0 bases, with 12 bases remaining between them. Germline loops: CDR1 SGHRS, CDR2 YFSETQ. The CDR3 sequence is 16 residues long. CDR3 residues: CASSLPGQRSTDTQYF. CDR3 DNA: TGCGCCAGCAGCTTGCCCGGACAGAGAAGCACAGATACGCAGTATTTT.

CDR3 protein: CASSHASGRGHNEQFF. CDR3 DNA sequence: TGTGCCAGCAGCCACGCTAGCGGGAGGGGCCACAATGAGCAGTTCTTC. The chain links TRBV11-2 to TRBJ2-1; 12 bases match TRBD2. Trimming took 5 bases from V and 5 from J; bases not matched to a gene: 7. Germline V gives CDR1 SGHAT, CDR2 FQNNGV. This CDR3 comprises 16 residues.

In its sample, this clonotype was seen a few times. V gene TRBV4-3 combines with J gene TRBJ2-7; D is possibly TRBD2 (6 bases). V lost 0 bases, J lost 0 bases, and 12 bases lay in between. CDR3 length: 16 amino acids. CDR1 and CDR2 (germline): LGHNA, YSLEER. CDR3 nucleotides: TGCGCCAGCAGCCAAGATTTTGGGGGGAGCTCCTACGAGCAGTACTTC. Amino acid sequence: CASSQDFGGSSYEQYF.

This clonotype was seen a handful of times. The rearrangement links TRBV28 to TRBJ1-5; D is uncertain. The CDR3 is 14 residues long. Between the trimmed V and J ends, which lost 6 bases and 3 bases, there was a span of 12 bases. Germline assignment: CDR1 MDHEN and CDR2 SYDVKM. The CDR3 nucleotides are TGTGCCAGCAGCCTAGGTGGGAACAATCAGCCCCAGCATTTT. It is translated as CASSLGGNNQPQHF.

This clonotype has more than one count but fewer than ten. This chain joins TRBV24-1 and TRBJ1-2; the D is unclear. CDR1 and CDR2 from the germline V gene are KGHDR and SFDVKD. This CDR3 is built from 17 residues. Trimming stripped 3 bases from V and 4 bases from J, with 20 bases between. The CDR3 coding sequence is TGTGCCACCAGTGATCCCACCCCGGGCAGGACCGTCTATGGCTACACCTTC. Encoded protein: CATSDPTPGRTVYGYTF.

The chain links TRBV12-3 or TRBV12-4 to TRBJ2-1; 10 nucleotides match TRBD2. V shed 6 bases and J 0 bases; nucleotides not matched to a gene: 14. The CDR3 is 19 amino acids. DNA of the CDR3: TGTGCCAGCAGGCGCTGGGGGACTAGCGCCATTTACTCCTACAATGAGCAGTTCTTC. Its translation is CASRRWGTSAIYSYNEQFF.

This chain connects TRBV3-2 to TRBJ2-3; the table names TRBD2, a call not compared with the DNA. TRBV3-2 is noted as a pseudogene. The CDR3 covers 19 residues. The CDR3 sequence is CASSGRTGTSGKSTDTQYF. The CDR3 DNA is TGTGCCAGCAGTGGACGGACCGGGACTAGCGGGAAAAGCACAGATACGCAGTATTTT.

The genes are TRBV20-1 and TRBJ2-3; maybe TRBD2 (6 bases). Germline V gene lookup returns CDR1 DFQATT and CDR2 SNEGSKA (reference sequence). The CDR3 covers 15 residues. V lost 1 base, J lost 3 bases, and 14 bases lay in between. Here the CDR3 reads CSARGLEWGTDTQYF. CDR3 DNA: TGCAGTGCTAGAGGACTAGAATGGGGGACAGATACGCAGTATTTT.